This T cell receptor beta chain was identified during a study of molecular identifiers for immune sequencing clone quantification (dated by TCRdb to the late 2010s). Study-level background: For a replicate experiment, the RNA from either approximately 20,000 or 100,000 naive CD8 T cells was divided into five aliquots, and four of those aliquots went on to sequencing. This methods study benchmarked molecular-identifier clustering-based TCR repertoire sequencing (MIDCIRS) and TCR RNA copy counting, using CD8 T cells to do so. The study at large found these results: In CMV-specific effector cells, over 98% of molecules were held by clones above 20 RNA copies, whereas under 1% of molecules were held by such clones in naive cells. The naive libraries included spiked-in Jurkat TCR RNA (around nine copies' worth), and this Jurkat TCR RNA is not part of the donor repertoire. Highly expanded clone sizes could be underestimated if identical TCR molecules share a barcode. Spiked-in Jurkat TCR RNA equal to a single cell's worth was reported to be detectable even within one million naive CD8 T cells. Without barcode sub-clustering, chimeric consensus sequences inflated TCR diversity; chimeras reached as high as 47%. About three recovered TCR RNA copies per cell were obtained by modeling, versus about 10 by digital PCR, implying a capture efficiency of about 30%.

Receptors were amplified or captured by PCR. Reads for this sample came from a NextSeq 500. Bulk TCR libraries were generated as previously described, with the TCR primers listed in Table S5 used. Total RNA was purified with the Qiagen AllPrep DNA/RNA kit. Reads from multiple sequencing runs of the same library were pooled before analysis. As for how the authors treated the data: Reads were retained only if their TCR constant sequence matched exactly, and those retained reads were trimmed to 150 nt and grouped according to their 12-nt molecular barcodes. Within each barcode group, reads were sub-clustered at a 15% Levenshtein threshold, and quality-weighted consensus sequences were built per RNA molecule. Non-functional sequences were excluded, and lower-count sequences lying one edit away from another sequence were also excluded. On the basis of fitting two negative binomial distributions, barcode sub-clusters with fewer than 20% of the maximum read count were discarded. TCRdb's own reprocessing of the public reads used fastp at Q25 and MiXCR and kept productive beta chains. CDR3 protein sequences are deduplicated, and each keeps its most common genes and DNA. In this record, the V and J calls reflect TCRdb's handling and not the investigators' own analysis. Present in this sample are about half a million distinct CDR3 sequences, about a quarter of which were seen just once. Together, the top ten hold under 0.85% of the sample.

The cysteine opens and the phenylalanine closes a CDR3 of 13 amino acids. Kept here is only the CDR3 DNA, which spans 39 bases and is read in frame from base 1. V drops 6 bases and J drops 1 base, leaving 10 bases in between. The germline V gene specifies MDHEN as CDR1 and SYDVKM as CDR2. A word on this clonotype: Which antigen it targets is not known. Per-nucleotide qualities are absent, and no much larger clonotype sits a single base away.

Libraries of naive CD8 T cells were built from anywhere between roughly 17,000 and 1,100,000 sorted cells, with 10%, 30% or 50% of the purified RNA used. Naive CD8 T cells, defined as CD8+CD4-CCR7+CD45RA+, were FACS-sorted into RLT Plus buffer on a BD FACSAria II. Detection sensitivity was tested by spiking Jurkat RNA equal to about 10 TCR copies' worth into samples containing roughly 19,000-1,000,000 naive CD8 T cells. CD8 T cells were enriched using RosetteSep CD8+ T Cell Enrichment Cocktail and Ficoll-Paque, and the enriched cells then underwent ACK red cell lysis. This receptor was identified in a human donor in good health. Some libraries in this study had Jurkat cell RNA spiked in. The sample comprised naive CD8+ T cells from blood, with Jurkat cell RNA spiked in. The sample's cell subset or site, from its label and the paper: FACS-sorted CD8+CD4-CCR7+CD45RA+ naive T cells. Recombination linked TRBV28 to TRBJ2-7; TRBD1 is a weak D gene call, 5 bases matching. The nucleotides are TGTGCCAGCAGGCATAAGGGGTCCTACGAGCAGTACTTC. It translates as CASRHKGSYEQYF.